These T cell receptor beta chains were read from a single sample in a study of cytomegalovirus exposure and HLA in healthy donors. Clones were read by immunoSEQ multiplex PCR, and TCRdb kept only the in-frame ones, dropping some. This sample has roughly 120,000 clones, with roughly 80% found just once. The sequenced sample consisted of PBMCs. The receptor source for this set is a man aged 30 to 39 in good health and CMV-seronegative. Each CDR3 is given with its conserved first and last residue. The D gene is left open where the match is weak. Clone sizes are given selectively: once, few, many, or a class where the clone is expanded.

clone size: NA; V gene: TRBV25-1; J gene: TRBJ1-3; D gene: NA; CDR3 DNA: TGTGCCAGCAGGACAGTCGGAAACACCATATATTTT; CDR3 protein: CASRTVGNTIYF
clone size: NA; V gene: TRBV28; J gene: TRBJ1-1; D gene: NA; CDR3 DNA: TGTGCCAGCAGTTTAGGAGGGGTGAACACTGAAGCTTTCTTT; CDR3 protein: CASSLGGVNTEAFF
clone size: NA; V gene: TRBV11-2; J gene: TRBJ2-5; D gene: TRBD2; CDR3 DNA: TGTGCCAGCAGCTACTGGCCAGCGGGAAGATACCAAGAGACCCAGTACTTC; CDR3 protein: CASSYWPAGRYQETQYF
clone size: NA; V gene: TRBV4-1; J gene: TRBJ1-3; D gene: NA; CDR3 DNA: TGCGCCAGCAGCCAAGATCTAAGAAGAAACACCATATATTTT; CDR3 protein: CASSQDLRRNTIYF
clone size: NA; V gene: TRBV5-1; J gene: TRBJ2-1; D gene: NA; CDR3 DNA: TGCGCCAGCACCCAAAACCAGAGGGTGGGAGGTAATGAGCAGTTCTTC; CDR3 protein: CASTQNQRVGGNEQFF
clone size: NA; V gene: TRBV19; J gene: TRBJ1-4; D gene: NA; CDR3 DNA: TGTGCCAGTAGAACTAACAGGACCCCTAATGAAAAACTGTTTTTT; CDR3 protein: CASRTNRTPNEKLFF
clone size: NA; V gene: TRBV4-3; J gene: TRBJ2-1; D gene: NA; CDR3 DNA: TGCGCCAGCAGCCAAGGCGGGACCATGTACAATGAGCAGTTCTTC; CDR3 protein: CASSQGGTMYNEQFF
clone size: NA; V gene: TRBV30; J gene: TRBJ2-3; D gene: NA; CDR3 DNA: TGTGCCTGGAGTGTACCGGCAGGGGGCACAGATACGCAGTATTTT; CDR3 protein: CAWSVPAGGTDTQYF
clone size: NA; V gene: TRBV30; J gene: TRBJ1-2; D gene: NA; CDR3 DNA: TGTGCCTGGAGTACAGGTTCCTATGGCTACACCTTC; CDR3 protein: CAWSTGSYGYTF
clone size: NA; V gene: TRBV5-4; J gene: TRBJ1-4; D gene: NA; CDR3 DNA: TGTGCCAGCAGCTGGAAAGGGGTTGAAAAACTGTTTTTT; CDR3 protein: CASSWKGVEKLFF
clone size: few; V gene: TRBV27; J gene: TRBJ2-7; D gene: TRBD2; CDR3 DNA: TGTGCCAGCAGGTCGGGAGGGCCTATTTCTGGGCAGTACTTC; CDR3 protein: CASRSGGPISGQYF
clone size: NA; V gene: TRBV19; J gene: TRBJ1-1; D gene: NA; CDR3 DNA: TGTGCCAGTACCCTAGACAGTCGAAACACTGAAGCTTTCTTT; CDR3 protein: CASTLDSRNTEAFF
clone size: NA; V gene: TRBV5-6; J gene: TRBJ2-7; D gene: NA; CDR3 DNA: TGTGCCAGCAGCCCCACCGGTCCTATCTACGAGCAGTACTTC; CDR3 protein: CASSPTGPIYEQYF
clone size: NA; V gene: TRBV10-3; J gene: TRBJ2-1; D gene: NA; CDR3 DNA: TGTGCCATCAGTGAGCCTCTACAGAACTACAATGAGCAGTTCTTC; CDR3 protein: CAISEPLQNYNEQFF
clone size: NA; V gene: TRBV18; J gene: TRBJ2-7; D gene: NA; CDR3 DNA: TGTGCCAGCTCACCGGTCGGGACAGGGTTTGGGCTAGCGGGAATCTACGAGCAGTACTTC; CDR3 protein: CASSPVGTGFGLAGIYEQYF
clone size: once; V gene: TRBV30; J gene: TRBJ1-4; D gene: NA; CDR3 DNA: TGTGCGCGGGGAACTGAATCAGGAGTTGGACATGGGAAACTGTTTTTT; CDR3 protein: CARGTESGVGHGKLFF
clone size: NA; V gene: TRBV11-3; J gene: TRBJ2-7; D gene: NA; CDR3 DNA: TGTGCCAGCAGCTTAGTCCCGACAGCTGACTACGAGCAGTACTTC; CDR3 protein: CASSLVPTADYEQYF
clone size: NA; V gene: TRBV9; J gene: TRBJ1-3; D gene: TRBD1; CDR3 DNA: TGTGCCAGCAGCATAGGGGGCACTGGAAACACCATATATTTT; CDR3 protein: CASSIGGTGNTIYF
clone size: once; V gene: TRBV7-9; J gene: TRBJ2-5; D gene: NA; CDR3 DNA: TGTGCCAGCAGCTTAGAAGTGGGCAGTTCCCAAGAGACCCAGTACTTC; CDR3 protein: CASSLEVGSSQETQYF
clone size: NA; V gene: TRBV29-1; J gene: TRBJ2-7; D gene: NA; CDR3 DNA: TGCAGCGTTGAAGGGCAGGGAACCTACGAGCAGTACTTC; CDR3 protein: CSVEGQGTYEQYF
clone size: NA; V gene: TRBV28; J gene: TRBJ2-2; D gene: TRBD2; CDR3 DNA: TGTGCCAGCAGCCCCCGGGACTACTACACCGGGGAGCTGTTTTTT; CDR3 protein: CASSPRDYYTGELFF
clone size: NA; V gene: TRBV10-3; J gene: TRBJ2-3; D gene: TRBD1; CDR3 DNA: TGTGCCATCACCCGGGACAGGAGCACAGATACGCAGTATTTT; CDR3 protein: CAITRDRSTDTQYF
clone size: NA; V gene: TRBV2; J gene: TRBJ2-5; D gene: TRBD2; CDR3 DNA: TGTGCCAGCGGGGGACTAGCGGTAGGACCGGAGACCCAGTACTTC; CDR3 protein: CASGGLAVGPETQYF
clone size: once; V gene: TRBV10-1; J gene: TRBJ2-7; D gene: TRBD2; CDR3 DNA: TGCGCCAGCAGTGTACCGGGACTAGCGGGAGTAGGTTGGTACGAGCAGTACTTC; CDR3 protein: CASSVPGLAGVGWYEQYF
clone size: NA; V gene: TRBV27; J gene: TRBJ1-4; D gene: TRBD1; CDR3 DNA: TGTGCCAGCAGTCGACAGTCCGGGACAGGGACGACTAATGAAAAACTGTTTTTT; CDR3 protein: CASSRQSGTGTTNEKLFF
clone size: NA; V gene: TRBV21-1; J gene: TRBJ2-7; D gene: NA; CDR3 DNA: TGTGCCAGCACTTCCAAAGCTCCTAGGTACGAGCAGTACTTC; CDR3 protein: CASTSKAPRYEQYF
clone size: NA; V gene: TRBV28; J gene: TRBJ1-5; D gene: NA; CDR3 DNA: TGTGCCAGCAGTTGGGGGCCCACCGTCAGCAATCAGCCCCAGCATTTT; CDR3 protein: CASSWGPTVSNQPQHF
clone size: NA; V gene: TRBV19; J gene: TRBJ2-2; D gene: TRBD2; CDR3 DNA: TGTGCCAGTAGTATGACTAGCGGGGCGAACACCGGGGAGCTGTTTTTT; CDR3 protein: CASSMTSGANTGELFF
clone size: NA; V gene: TRBV5-1; J gene: TRBJ2-2; D gene: NA; CDR3 DNA: TGCGCCAGCAGCTTGAGGAGGAGCAACACCGGGGAGCTGTTTTTT; CDR3 protein: CASSLRRSNTGELFF
clone size: NA; V gene: TRBV7-8; J gene: TRBJ2-2; D gene: NA; CDR3 DNA: TGTGCCAGCAGCTTAGCGCGGGGCTGGAACACCGGGGAGCTGTTTTTT; CDR3 protein: CASSLARGWNTGELFF
clone size: NA; V gene: TRBV5-1; J gene: TRBJ2-3; D gene: NA; CDR3 DNA: TGCGCCAGCAGCTTGGCGGGTCTAAGCACAGATACGCAGTATTTT; CDR3 protein: CASSLAGLSTDTQYF
clone size: NA; V gene: TRBV19; J gene: TRBJ2-7; D gene: NA; CDR3 DNA: TGTGCCAGTAGTACCGGTGCGCAGGCAGGAGAGCAGTACTTC; CDR3 protein: CASSTGAQAGEQYF
clone size: NA; V gene: TRBV27; J gene: TRBJ2-1; D gene: TRBD2; CDR3 DNA: TGTGCCAGCAGATCGGGACTAGCGGGAGAGGGTGAGCAGTTCTTC; CDR3 protein: CASRSGLAGEGEQFF
clone size: NA; V gene: TRBV9; J gene: TRBJ2-7; D gene: NA; CDR3 DNA: TGTGCCAGCAGCGTAGTCGGGGGGCTGGAGCAGTACTTC; CDR3 protein: CASSVVGGLEQYF
clone size: NA; V gene: TRBV19; J gene: TRBJ2-1; D gene: NA; CDR3 DNA: TGTGCCAGTAGTATTCTAGTTTTGACCCCCAACAATGAGCAGTTCTTC; CDR3 protein: CASSILVLTPNNEQFF
clone size: NA; V gene: TRBV7-2; J gene: TRBJ2-7; D gene: TRBD1; CDR3 DNA: TGTGCCAGCAGCTCCCCGGACAGGGTTACCTACGAGCAGTACTTC; CDR3 protein: CASSSPDRVTYEQYF
clone size: few; V gene: TRBV7-9; J gene: TRBJ1-1; D gene: TRBD1; CDR3 DNA: TGTGCCAGCAACGAAATGAACAGGGGGCGCACTGAAGCTTTCTTT; CDR3 protein: CASNEMNRGRTEAFF
clone size: once; V gene: TRBV9; J gene: TRBJ1-1; D gene: NA; CDR3 DNA: TGTGCCAGCAGCTCCCGAGGAGGGTTGCGCACTGAAGCTTTCTTT; CDR3 protein: CASSSRGGLRTEAFF
clone size: NA; V gene: TRBV18; J gene: TRBJ2-1; D gene: TRBD2; CDR3 DNA: TGTGCCAGCTCACCTGAGGGACTAGCGGGAGGCATCAGTGAGCAGTTCTTC; CDR3 protein: CASSPEGLAGGISEQFF